These 5 T cell receptor beta chains share one sample of origin, sequenced in a study of blood T cell repertoires in COVID-19. Sequenced by immunoSEQ multiplex PCR; TCRdb stores in-frame clones only, minus some. The data show about 180,000 clones, with 75% to 90% seen just once and around 3.3% held by the top ten. Sequencing used peripheral blood. The receptors shown here come from a man in his fifties or sixties with acute or convalescent COVID-19.

This clone was observed once. The gene calls are TRBV7-6 and TRBJ2-7; 7 bases match TRBD2. The CDR3 extends over 14 amino acids. Trimming took 5 bases from V and 7 from J; bases not matched to a gene: 11. Per the germline V gene, CDR1 is SGHVS and CDR2 is FNYEAQ. The CDR3 DNA follows: TGTGCCAGCAGCCAGGCGGGAGCGGCGTTGGAGCAGTACTTC. It encodes CASSQAGAALEQYF.

This CDR3 reads CASSKIYGPQTSYNEQFF. For the CDR3, the DNA is TGTGCCAGTAGTAAGATCTACGGTCCACAGACCTCCTACAATGAGCAGTTCTTC. The chain joins TRBV19 to TRBJ2-1; D gene ambiguous. The CDR3 covers 18 residues. The V end lost 4 bases, the J end lost 0 bases, and 19 bases lay between the germline ends. Germline-derived CDR1 and CDR2 are LNHDA and SQIVND (reference sequence). Complete variable domain (other parts from reference TRBV19 and TRBJ2-1): DGGITQSPKYLFRKEGQNVTLSCEQNLNHDAMYWYRQDPGQGLRLIYYSQIVNDFQKGDIAEGYSVSREKKESFPLTVTSAQKNPTAFYLCASSKIYGPQTSYNEQFFGPGTRLTVL.

The V and J genes are TRBV3-1 (or the pseudogene TRBV3-2) and TRBJ2-5, with 10 bases lining up with TRBD2. Germline assignment: CDR1 LGHDT and CDR2 YNNKEL (reference sequence). V was clipped by 5 bases and J by 6 bases; unmatched bases: 3. The CDR3 runs to 13 residues. CDR3 sequence: CASSIAGGKTQYF. Written as DNA, the CDR3 is TGTGCCAGCAGCATAGCGGGAGGAAAGACCCAGTACTTC.

The V and J genes are TRBV18 and TRBJ1-1, with D possibly being TRBD1 (5 bases). Germline CDR1 is KGHSH and CDR2 is LQKENI. CDR3 length: 14 residues. V lost 3 bases, J lost 4 bases, and 12 bases lay in between. The CDR3 DNA reads TGTGCCAGCTCACCGGGCCCGGGGGGCACTGAAGCTTTCTTT. Its protein is CASSPGPGGTEAFF.

V usage is TRBV4-1 and J usage is TRBJ2-6; 10 bases agree with TRBD1. This CDR3 spans 18 amino acids. With V trimmed by 5 bases and J by 1 base, 8 bases remained unmatched. Per the germline V gene, CDR1 is MGHRA and CDR2 is YSYEKL. CDR3 nucleotides: TGCGCCAGCAGCTCTATGACAGGGGGCACTTCTGGGGCCAACGTCCTGACTTTC. Translated, it gives CASSSMTGGTSGANVLTF.